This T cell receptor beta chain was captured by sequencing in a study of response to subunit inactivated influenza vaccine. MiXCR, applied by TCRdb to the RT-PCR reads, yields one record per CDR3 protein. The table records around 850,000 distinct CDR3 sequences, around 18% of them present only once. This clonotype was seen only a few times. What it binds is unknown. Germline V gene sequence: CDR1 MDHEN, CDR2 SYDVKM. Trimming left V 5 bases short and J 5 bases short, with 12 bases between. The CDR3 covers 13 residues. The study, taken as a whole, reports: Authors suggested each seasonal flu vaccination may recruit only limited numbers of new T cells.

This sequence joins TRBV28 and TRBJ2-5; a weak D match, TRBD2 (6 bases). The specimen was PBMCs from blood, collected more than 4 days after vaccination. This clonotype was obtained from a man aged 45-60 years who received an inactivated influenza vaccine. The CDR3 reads CASSPSLAETQYF. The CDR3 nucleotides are TGTGCCAGCAGTCCGTCTCTAGCGGAGACCCAGTACTTC.